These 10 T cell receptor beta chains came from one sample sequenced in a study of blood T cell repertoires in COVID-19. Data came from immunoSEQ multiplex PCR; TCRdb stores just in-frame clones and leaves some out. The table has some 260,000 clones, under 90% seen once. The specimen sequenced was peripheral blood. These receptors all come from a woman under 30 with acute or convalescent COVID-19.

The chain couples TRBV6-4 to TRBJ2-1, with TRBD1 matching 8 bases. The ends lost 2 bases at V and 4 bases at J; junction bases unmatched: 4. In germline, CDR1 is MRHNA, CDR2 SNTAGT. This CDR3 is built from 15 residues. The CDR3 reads CASSDQGAVYNEQFF. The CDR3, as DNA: TGTGCCAGCAGTGACCAGGGGGCGGTTTACAATGAGCAGTTCTTC.

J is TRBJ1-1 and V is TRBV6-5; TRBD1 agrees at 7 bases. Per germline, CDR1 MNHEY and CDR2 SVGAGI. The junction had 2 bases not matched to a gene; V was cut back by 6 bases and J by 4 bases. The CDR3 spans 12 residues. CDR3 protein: CASRTGRTEAFF. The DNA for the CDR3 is TGTGCCAGCAGGACAGGGCGCACTGAAGCTTTCTTT.

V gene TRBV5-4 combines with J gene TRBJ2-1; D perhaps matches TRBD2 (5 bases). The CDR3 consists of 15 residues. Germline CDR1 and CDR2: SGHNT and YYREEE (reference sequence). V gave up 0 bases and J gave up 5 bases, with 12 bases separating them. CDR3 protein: CASSLAGLRDNEQFF. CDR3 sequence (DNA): TGTGCCAGCAGCTTGGCTGGATTGCGGGACAATGAGCAGTTCTTC.

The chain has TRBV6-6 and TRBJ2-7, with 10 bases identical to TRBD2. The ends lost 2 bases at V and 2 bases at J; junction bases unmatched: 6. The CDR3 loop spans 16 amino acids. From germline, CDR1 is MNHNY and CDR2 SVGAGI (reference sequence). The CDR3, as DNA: TGTGCCAGCAGTTACCCTAGCGGGAGCAATCCCTACGAGCAGTACTTC. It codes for CASSYPSGSNPYEQYF.

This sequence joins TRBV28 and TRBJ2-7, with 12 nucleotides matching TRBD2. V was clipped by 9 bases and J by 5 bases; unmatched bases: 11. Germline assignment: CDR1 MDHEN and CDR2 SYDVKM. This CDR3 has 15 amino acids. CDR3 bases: TGTGCCAGTACGGAGGGGACTAGCGGGTGGAACGAGCAGTACTTC. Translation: CASTEGTSGWNEQYF.

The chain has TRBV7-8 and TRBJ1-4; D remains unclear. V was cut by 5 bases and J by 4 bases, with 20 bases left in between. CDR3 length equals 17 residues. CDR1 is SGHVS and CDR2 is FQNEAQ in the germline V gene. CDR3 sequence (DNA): TGTGCCAGCAGCAAAGTACTTCAGCGGACTCATAATGAAAAACTGTTTTTT. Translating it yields CASSKVLQRTHNEKLFF.

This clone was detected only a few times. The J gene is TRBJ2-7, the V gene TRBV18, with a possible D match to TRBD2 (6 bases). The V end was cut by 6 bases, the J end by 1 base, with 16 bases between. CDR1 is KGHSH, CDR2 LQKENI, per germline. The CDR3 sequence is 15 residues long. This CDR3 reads CASSLGGDKSYEQYF. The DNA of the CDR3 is TGTGCCAGCTCCTTGGGGGGAGACAAGTCCTACGAGCAGTACTTC. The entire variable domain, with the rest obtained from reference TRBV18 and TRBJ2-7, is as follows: NAGVMQNPRHLVRRRGQEARLRCSPMKGHSHVYWYRQLPEEGLKFMVYLQKENIIDESGMPKERFSAEFPKEGPSILRIQQVVRGDSAAYFCASSLGGDKSYEQYFGPGTRLTVT.

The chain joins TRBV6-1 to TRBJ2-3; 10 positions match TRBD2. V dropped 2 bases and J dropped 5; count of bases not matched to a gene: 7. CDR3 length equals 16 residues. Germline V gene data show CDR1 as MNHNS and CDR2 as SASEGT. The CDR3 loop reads CASSESLAGAGDTQYF. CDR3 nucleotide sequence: TGTGCCAGCAGTGAATCCCTAGCGGGAGCCGGAGATACGCAGTATTTT.

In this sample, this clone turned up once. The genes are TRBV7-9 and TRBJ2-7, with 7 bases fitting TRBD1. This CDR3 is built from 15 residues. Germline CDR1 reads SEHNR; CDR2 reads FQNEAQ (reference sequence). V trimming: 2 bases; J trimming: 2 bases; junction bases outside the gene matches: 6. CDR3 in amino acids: CASSLRQGVTYEQYF. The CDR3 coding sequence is TGTGCCAGCAGCTTAAGGCAGGGGGTCACCTACGAGCAGTACTTC.

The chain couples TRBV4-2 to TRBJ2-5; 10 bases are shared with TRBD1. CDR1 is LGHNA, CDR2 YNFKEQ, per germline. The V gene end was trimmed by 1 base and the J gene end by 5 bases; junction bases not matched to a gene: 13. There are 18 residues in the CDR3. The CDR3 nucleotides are TGTGCCAGCAGCCAAGCCCACATTCCGACAGGGGGCTTGGAGACCCAGTACTTC. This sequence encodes CASSQAHIPTGGLETQYF.